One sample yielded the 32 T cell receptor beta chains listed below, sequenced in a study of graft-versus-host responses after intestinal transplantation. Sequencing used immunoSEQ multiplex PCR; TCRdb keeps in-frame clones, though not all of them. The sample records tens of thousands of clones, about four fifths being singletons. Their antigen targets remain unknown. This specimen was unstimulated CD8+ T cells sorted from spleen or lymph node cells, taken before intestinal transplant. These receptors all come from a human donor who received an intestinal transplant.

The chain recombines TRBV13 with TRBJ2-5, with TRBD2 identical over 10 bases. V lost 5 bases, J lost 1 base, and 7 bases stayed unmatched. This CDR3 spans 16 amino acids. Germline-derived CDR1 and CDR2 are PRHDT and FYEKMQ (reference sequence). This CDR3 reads CASSPTPSGGQETQYF. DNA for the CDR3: TGTGCCAGCAGCCCGACTCCTAGCGGGGGCCAAGAGACCCAGTACTTC. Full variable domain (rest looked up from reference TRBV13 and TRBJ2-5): AAGVIQSPRHLIKEKRETATLKCYPIPRHDTVYWYQQGPGQDPQFLISFYEKMQSDKGSIPDRFSAQQFSDYHSELNMSSLELGDSALYFCASSPTPSGGQETQYFGPGTRLLVL.

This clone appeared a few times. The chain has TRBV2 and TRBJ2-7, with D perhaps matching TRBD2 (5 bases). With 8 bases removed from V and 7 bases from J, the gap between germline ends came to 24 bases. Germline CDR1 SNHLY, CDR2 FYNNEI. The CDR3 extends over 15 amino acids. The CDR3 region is CASPSNISEGGEQYF. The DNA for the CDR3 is TGTGCCAGCCCCTCCAACATTAGCGAAGGTGGAGAGCAGTACTTC.

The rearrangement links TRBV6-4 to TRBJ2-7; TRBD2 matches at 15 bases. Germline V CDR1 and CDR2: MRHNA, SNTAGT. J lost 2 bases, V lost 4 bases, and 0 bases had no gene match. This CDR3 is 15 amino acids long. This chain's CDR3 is CASSGTSGRAYEQYF. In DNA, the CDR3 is TGTGCCAGCAGTGGGACTAGCGGGAGGGCCTACGAGCAGTACTTC.

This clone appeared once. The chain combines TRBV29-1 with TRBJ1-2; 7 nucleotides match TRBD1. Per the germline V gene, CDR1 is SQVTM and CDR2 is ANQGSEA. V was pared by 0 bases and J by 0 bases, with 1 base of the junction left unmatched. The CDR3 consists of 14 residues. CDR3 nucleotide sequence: TGCAGCGTTGAAGAAGGGACAGCTAACTATGGCTACACCTTC. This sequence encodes CSVEEGTANYGYTF.

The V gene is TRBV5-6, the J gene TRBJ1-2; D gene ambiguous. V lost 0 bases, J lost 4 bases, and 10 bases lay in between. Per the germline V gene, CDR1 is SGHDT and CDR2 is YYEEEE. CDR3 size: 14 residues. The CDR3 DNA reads TGTGCCAGCAGCTTGGAATCTAGGCCCTATGGCTACACCTTC. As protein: CASSLESRPYGYTF.

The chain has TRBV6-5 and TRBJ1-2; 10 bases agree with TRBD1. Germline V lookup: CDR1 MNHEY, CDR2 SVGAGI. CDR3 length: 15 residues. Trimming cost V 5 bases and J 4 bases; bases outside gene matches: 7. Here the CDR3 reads CASSLGQGTPYGYTF. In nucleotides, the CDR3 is TGTGCCAGCAGTCTGGGACAGGGGACTCCCTATGGCTACACCTTC.

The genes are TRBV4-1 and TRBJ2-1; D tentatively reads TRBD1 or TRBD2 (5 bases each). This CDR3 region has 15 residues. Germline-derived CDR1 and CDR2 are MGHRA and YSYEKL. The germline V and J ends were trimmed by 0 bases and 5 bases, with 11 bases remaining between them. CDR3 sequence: CASSQDRGENNEQFF. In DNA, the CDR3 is TGCGCCAGCAGCCAAGATCGAGGGGAGAACAATGAGCAGTTCTTC.

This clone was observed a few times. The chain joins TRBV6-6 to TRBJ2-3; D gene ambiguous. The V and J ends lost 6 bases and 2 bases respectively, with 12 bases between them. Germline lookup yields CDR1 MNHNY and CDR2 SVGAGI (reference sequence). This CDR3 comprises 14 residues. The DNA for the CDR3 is TGTGCCAGCAGACGTTGGATCGCCACAGATACGCAGTATTTT. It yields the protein CASRRWIATDTQYF.

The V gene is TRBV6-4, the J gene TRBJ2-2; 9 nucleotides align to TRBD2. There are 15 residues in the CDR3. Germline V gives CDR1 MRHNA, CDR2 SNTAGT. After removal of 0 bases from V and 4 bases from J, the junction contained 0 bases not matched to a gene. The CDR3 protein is CASSDSSGSTGELFF. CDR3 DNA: TGTGCCAGCAGTGACTCTAGCGGGAGCACCGGGGAGCTGTTTTTT.

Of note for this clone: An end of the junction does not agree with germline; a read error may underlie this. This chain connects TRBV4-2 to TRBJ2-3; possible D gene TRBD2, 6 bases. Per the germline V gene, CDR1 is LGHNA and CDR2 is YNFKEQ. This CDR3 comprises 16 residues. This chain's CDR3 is CASTQRGSGGTDTQYF. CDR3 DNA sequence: TGTGCCAGCACCCAACGGGGGAGCGGCGGCACAGATACGCAGTATTTT.

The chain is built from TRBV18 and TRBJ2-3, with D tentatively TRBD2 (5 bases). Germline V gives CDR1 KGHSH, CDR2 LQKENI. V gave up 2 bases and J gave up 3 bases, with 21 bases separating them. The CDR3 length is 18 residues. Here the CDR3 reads CASSPTGPGSTLTDTQYF. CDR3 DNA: TGTGCCAGCTCACCAACCGGGCCGGGATCCACTCTAACAGATACGCAGTATTTT.

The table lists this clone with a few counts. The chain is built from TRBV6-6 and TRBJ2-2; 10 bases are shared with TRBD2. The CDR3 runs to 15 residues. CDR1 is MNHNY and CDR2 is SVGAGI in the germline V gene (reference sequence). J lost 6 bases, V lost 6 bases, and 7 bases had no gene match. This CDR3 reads CASRTSSGGPGELFF. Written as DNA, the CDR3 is TGTGCCAGCAGAACATCTAGCGGGGGTCCCGGGGAGCTGTTTTTT.

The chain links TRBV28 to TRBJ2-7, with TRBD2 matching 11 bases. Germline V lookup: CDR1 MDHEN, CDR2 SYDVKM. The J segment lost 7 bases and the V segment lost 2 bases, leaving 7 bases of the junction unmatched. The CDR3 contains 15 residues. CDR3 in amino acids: CASSLLKGLADEQYF. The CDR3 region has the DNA TGTGCCAGCAGTTTACTGAAGGGACTAGCGGATGAGCAGTACTTC.

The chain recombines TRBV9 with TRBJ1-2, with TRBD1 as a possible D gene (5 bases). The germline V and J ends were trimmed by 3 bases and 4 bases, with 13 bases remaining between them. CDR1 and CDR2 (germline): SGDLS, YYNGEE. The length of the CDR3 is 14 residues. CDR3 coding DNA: TGTGCCAGCAGCGCCCTGTTGGGGCGCTATGGCTACACCTTC. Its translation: CASSALLGRYGYTF.

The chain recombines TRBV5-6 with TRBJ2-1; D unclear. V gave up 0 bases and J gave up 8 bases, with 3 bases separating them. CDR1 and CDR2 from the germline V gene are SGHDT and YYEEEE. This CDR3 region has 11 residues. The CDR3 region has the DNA TGTGCCAGCAGCTTGGGCTATGAGCAGTTCTTC. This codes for CASSLGYEQFF.

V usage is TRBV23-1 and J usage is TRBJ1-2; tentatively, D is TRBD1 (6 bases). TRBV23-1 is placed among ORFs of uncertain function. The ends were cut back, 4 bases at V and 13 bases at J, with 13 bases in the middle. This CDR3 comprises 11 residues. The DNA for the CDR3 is TGCGCCAGCAGTCCCCCAGGGGAGGCCACCTTC. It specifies CASSPPGEATF.

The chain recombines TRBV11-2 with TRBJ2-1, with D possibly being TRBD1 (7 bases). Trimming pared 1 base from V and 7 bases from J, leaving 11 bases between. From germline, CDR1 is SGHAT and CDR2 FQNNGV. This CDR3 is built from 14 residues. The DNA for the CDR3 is TGTGCCAGCAGCTTAGGATCAGGGGGGAATGAGCAGTTCTTC. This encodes CASSLGSGGNEQFF.

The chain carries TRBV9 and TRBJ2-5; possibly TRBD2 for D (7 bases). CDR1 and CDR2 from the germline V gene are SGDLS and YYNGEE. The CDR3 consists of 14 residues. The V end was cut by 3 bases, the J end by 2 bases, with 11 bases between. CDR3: CASSGGGAQETQYF. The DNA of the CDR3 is TGTGCCAGCAGCGGAGGGGGGGCGCAAGAGACCCAGTACTTC.

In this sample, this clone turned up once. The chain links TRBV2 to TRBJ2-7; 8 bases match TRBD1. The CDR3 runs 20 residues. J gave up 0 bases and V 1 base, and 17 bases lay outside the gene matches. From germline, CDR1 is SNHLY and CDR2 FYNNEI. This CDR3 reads CASSEGPSGQVPLGSYEQYF. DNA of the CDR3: TGTGCCAGCAGTGAAGGCCCCTCGGGACAGGTTCCACTTGGCTCCTACGAGCAGTACTTC.

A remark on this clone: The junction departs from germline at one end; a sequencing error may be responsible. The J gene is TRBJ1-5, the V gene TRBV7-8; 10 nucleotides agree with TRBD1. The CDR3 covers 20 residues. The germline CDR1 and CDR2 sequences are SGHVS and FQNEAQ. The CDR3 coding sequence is TGTGCCGGCAGCCCGACACCACCGGGACAGGGGCCTTATAGCAATCAGCCCCAGCATTTT. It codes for CAGSPTPPGQGPYSNQPQHF.

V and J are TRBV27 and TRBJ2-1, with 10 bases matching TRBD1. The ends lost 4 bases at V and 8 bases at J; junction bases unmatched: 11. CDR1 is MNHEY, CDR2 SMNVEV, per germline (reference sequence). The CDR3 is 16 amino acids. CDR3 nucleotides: TGTGCCAGCAGTTCTCTGCCGGGACAGGGGTCGGATGAGCAGTTCTTC. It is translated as CASSSLPGQGSDEQFF.

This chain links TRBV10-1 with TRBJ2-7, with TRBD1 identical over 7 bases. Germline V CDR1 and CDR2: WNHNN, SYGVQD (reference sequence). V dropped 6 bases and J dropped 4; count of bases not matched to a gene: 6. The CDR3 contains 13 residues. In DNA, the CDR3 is TGCGCCAGCAGCGGGACAGCCTTTTACGAGCAGTACTTC. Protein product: CASSGTAFYEQYF.

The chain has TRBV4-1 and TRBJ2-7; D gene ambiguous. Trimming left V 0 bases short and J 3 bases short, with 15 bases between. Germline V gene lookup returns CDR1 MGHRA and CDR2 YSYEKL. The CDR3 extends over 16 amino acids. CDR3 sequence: CASSQDGTKWGYEQYF. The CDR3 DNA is TGCGCCAGCAGCCAAGATGGCACTAAATGGGGCTACGAGCAGTACTTC.

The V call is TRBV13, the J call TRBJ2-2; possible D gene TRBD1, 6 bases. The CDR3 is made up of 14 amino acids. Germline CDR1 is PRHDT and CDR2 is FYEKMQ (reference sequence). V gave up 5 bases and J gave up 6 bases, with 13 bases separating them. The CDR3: CASSPRGGAGELFF. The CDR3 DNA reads TGTGCCAGCAGCCCCCGAGGGGGAGCCGGGGAGCTGTTTTTT.

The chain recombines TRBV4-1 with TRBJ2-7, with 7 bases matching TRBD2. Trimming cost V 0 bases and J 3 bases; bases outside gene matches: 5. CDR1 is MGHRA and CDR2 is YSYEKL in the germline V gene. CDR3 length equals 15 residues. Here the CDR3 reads CASSQDLQRGYEQYF. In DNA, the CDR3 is TGCGCCAGCAGCCAAGATCTCCAGCGGGGCTACGAGCAGTACTTC.

CDR3 protein: CASSQDWPLAEDTDTQYF. The CDR3 DNA sequence: TGCGCCAGCAGCCAAGATTGGCCTCTAGCGGAAGACACAGATACGCAGTATTTT. The rearrangement joins TRBV4-1 to TRBJ2-3, with TRBD2 matching over 7 bases. J lost 2 bases, V lost 0 bases, and 11 bases had no gene match. CDR1 is MGHRA and CDR2 is YSYEKL in the germline V gene. CDR3 length equals 18 residues.

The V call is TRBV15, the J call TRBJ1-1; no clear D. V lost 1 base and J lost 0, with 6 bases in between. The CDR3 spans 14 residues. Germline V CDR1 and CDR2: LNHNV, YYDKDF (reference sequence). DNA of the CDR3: TGTGCCACCAGCAGAGTAACGGTGAACACTGAAGCTTTCTTT. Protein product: CATSRVTVNTEAFF.

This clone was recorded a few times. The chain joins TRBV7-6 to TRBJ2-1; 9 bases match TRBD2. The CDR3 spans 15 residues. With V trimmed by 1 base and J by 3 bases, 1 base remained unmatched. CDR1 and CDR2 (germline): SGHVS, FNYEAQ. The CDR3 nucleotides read TGTGCCAGCAGCTTAGGGACTAGCGACTACAATGAGCAGTTCTTC. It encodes CASSLGTSDYNEQFF.

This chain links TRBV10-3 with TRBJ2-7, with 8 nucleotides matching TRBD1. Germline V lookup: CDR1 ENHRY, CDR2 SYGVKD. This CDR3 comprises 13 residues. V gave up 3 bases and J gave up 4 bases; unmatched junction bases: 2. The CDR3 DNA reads TGTGCCATCAGTGAAGACAGGGGATACGAGCAGTACTTC. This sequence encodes CAISEDRGYEQYF.

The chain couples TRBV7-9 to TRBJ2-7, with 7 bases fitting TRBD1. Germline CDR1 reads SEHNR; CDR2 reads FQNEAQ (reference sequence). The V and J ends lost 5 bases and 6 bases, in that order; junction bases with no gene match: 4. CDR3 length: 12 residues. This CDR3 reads CASSGTAPEQYF. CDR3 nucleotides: TGTGCCAGCAGCGGGACAGCCCCCGAGCAGTACTTC.

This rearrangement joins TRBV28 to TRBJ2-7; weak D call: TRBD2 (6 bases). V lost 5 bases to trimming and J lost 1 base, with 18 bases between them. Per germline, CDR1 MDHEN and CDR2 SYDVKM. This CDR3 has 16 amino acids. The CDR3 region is CASSPRGSEGSYEQYF. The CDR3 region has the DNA TGTGCCAGCAGTCCTCGGGGGAGTGAGGGTTCCTACGAGCAGTACTTC.

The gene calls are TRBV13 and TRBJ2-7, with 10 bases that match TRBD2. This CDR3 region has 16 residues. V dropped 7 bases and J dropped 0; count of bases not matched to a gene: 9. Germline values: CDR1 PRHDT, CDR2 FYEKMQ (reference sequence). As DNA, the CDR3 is TGTGCCAGCACCATAGCGGGAGGTGCCTTCTCCTACGAGCAGTACTTC. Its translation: CASTIAGGAFSYEQYF.